The entry below gives a single T cell receptor beta chain sequence along with its context. The data are from a study of T-cell reconstitution after alpha-beta-depleted transplantation in children. Unique molecular identifiers were incorporated when the TCRbeta library was constructed. TCRdb itself ran the PCR reads through MiXCR, one entry per CDR3 protein. The table shows 500,000 or so distinct CDR3 sequences, with around a third occurring only once. This sequence was found in a human donor who donated a stem cell graft to a child with aplastic anemia. The sequenced sample was PBMCs from the stem cell graft donor, obtained from the stem cell graft.

The CDR3 is CASSSRNEGNTIYF. CDR3 sequence (DNA): TGTGCCAGTAGTTCGCGCAACGAAGGAAACACCATATATTTT. The rearrangement joins TRBV19 to TRBJ1-3, with unresolved D. The CDR3 consists of 14 residues. CDR1 is LNHDA and CDR2 is SQIVND in the germline V gene (reference sequence). Trimming removed 5 bases at V and 4 bases at J, with 12 bases between.